This entry features one TCR beta chain sequence. The source of the sample is a study of blood T cell repertoires in COVID-19. The overall study: T cells, B-cell-depleted T cells, or PBMCs provided the cDNA or gDNA that served as material.

Per germline, CDR1 MNHEY and CDR2 SMNVEV (reference sequence). The V gene lost 5 bases and the J gene lost 3 bases, with 22 bases spanning the gap. The CDR3 has 17 residues. Data came from immunoSEQ multiplex PCR; TCRdb stores just in-frame clones and leaves some out. Altogether more than 95,000 clones are present, 65% to 90% being singletons, with the ten largest covering roughly a quarter. The chain recombines TRBV27 with TRBJ1-2; no reliable D call. The receptor's source is a woman aged 80 or over with acute or convalescent COVID-19. The source material was peripheral blood. As DNA, the CDR3 is TGTGCCAGCAGTGCCCTTCGCGGCCCGAACCGGGACTATGGCTACACCTTC. Protein: CASSALRGPNRDYGYTF.